This T cell receptor (beta chain) is drawn from a study of cytomegalovirus exposure and HLA in healthy donors. For the study at large: Researchers previously reported finding just under 120 million unique TCR beta sequences from about 179 million T cells.

PCR amplification relied on 60 Vbeta primers (plus 13 Jbeta primers). Assay used: immunoSEQ multiplex PCR; TCRdb lists only in-frame clones, some missing. The sample shows approximately 120,000 clones, 76% of them seen only once. The CDR3 spans 15 residues. Germline V gives CDR1 LGHNA, CDR2 YSLEER. The germline V and J ends were trimmed by 0 bases and 3 bases, with 12 bases remaining between them. The chain has TRBV4-3 and TRBJ2-7; weak D call: TRBD1 (6 bases). The clonotype comes from a man in his fifties or sixties in good health and CMV-seronegative. Sequences were obtained from PBMCs. In nucleotides, the CDR3 is TGCGCCAGCAGCCAAGATTTACAGGGCGACTACGAGCAGTACTTC. As protein: CASSQDLQGDYEQYF.